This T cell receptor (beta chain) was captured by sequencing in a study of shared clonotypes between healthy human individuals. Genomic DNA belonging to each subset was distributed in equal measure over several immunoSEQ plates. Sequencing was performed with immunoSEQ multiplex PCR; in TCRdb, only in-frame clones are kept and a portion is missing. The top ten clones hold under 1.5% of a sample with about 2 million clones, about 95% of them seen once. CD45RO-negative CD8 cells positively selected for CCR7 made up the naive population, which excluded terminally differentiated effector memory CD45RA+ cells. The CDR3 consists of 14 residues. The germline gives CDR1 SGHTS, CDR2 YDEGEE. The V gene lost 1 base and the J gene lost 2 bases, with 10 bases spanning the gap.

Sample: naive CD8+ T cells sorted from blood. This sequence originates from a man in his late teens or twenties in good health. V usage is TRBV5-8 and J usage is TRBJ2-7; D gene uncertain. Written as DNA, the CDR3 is TGTGCCAGCAGCTTGTTTGTCTCGACCTACGAGCAGTACTTC. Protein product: CASSLFVSTYEQYF. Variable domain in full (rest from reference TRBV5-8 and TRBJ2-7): EAGVTQSPTHLIKTRGQQATLRCSPISGHTSVYWYQQALGLGLQFLLWYDEGEERNRGNFPPRFSGRQFPNYSSELNVNALELEDSALYLCASSLFVSTYEQYFGPGTRLTVT.